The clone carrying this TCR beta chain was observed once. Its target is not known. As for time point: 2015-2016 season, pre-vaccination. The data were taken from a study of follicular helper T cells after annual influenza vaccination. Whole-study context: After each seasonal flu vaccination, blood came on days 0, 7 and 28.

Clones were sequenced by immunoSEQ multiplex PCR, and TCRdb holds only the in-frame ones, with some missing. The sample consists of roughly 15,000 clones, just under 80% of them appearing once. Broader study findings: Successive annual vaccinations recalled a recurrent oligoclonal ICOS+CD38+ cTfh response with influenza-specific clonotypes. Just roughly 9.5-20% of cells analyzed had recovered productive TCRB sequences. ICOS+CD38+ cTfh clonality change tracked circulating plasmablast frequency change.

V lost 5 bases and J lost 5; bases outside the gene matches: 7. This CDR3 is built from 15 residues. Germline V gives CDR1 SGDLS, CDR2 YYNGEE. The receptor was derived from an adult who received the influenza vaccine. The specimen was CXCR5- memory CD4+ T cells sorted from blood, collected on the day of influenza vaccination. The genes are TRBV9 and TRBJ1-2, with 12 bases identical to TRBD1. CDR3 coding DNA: TGTGCCAGCAGTACGGGACAGGGGGCAAAGTATGGCTACACCTTC. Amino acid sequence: CASSTGQGAKYGYTF.